The following is a T cell receptor (beta chain) sequence with its context. The data originate from a study of T cells in Graves' hyperthyroidism and ophthalmopathy. Patients with uncontrolled infections, other autoimmune diseases, pregnancy or lactation were excluded. The CDR3 consists of 16 residues. Germline CDR1 reads MNHEY; CDR2 reads SVGEGT. V was pared by 2 bases and J by 4 bases, with 14 bases between. Amplification yielded TCR beta CDR3 regions, with RNA transcripts as the source. The study used the HTBI primer set for a first-round RT-PCR of the TCR CDR3. From the multiplex PCR reads, TCRdb called clonotypes with MiXCR, one entry per CDR3 protein. Of roughly 510,000 distinct CDR3 sequences in the sample, about 46% were seen once.

Sequenced material: peripheral blood or thyroid tissue (not recorded which). The receptor was isolated from an adult woman with Graves' disease, either hyperthyroidism or ophthalmopathy (not recorded which). The rearrangement joins TRBV6-2 or TRBV6-3 to TRBJ2-2; the D call may be TRBD1 or TRBD2 (5 bases each). CDR3 sequence reads: CASSYGQGVGTGELFF. The DNA for the CDR3 is TGTGCCAGCAGTTACGGGCAGGGAGTCGGCACCGGGGAGCTGTTTTTT.